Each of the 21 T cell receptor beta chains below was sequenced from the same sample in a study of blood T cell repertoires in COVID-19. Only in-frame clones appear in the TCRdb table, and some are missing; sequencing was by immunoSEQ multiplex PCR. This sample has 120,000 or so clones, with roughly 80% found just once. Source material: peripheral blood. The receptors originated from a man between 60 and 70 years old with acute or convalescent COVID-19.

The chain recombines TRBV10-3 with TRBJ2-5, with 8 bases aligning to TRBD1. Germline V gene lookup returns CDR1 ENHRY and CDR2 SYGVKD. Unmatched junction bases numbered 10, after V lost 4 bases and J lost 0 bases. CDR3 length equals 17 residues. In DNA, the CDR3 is TGTGCCATCAGTGGACAGGGGCCCAACCTTTACCAAGAGACCCAGTACTTC. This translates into CAISGQGPNLYQETQYF.

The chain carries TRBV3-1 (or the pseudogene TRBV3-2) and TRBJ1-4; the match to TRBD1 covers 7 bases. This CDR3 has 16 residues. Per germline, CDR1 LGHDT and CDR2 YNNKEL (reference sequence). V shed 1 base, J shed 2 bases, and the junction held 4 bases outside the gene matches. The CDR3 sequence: CASSQATGRTNEKLFF. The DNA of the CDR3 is TGTGCCAGCAGCCAAGCGACAGGGCGGACTAATGAAAAACTGTTTTTT.

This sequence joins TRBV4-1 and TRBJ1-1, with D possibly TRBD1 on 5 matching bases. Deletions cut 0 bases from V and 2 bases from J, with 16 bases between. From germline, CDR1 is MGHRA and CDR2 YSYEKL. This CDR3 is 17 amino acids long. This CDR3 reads CASSQDPPRQKNTEAFF. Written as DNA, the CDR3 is TGCGCCAGCAGCCAAGACCCCCCGCGACAGAAAAACACTGAAGCTTTCTTT.

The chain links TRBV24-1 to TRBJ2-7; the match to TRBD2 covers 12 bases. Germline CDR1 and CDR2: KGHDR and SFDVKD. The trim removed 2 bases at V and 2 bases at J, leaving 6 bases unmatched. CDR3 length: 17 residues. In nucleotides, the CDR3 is TGTGCCACCAGTGATTCCACTAGCGGGGGGACACCCTACGAGCAGTACTTC. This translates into CATSDSTSGGTPYEQYF.

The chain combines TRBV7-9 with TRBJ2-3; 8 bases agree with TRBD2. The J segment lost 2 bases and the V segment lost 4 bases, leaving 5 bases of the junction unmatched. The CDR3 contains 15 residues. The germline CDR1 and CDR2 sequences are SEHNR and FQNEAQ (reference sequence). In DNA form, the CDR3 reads TGTGCCAGCAGCTCGGCTAGCGGGTACACAGATACGCAGTATTTT. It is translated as CASSSASGYTDTQYF.

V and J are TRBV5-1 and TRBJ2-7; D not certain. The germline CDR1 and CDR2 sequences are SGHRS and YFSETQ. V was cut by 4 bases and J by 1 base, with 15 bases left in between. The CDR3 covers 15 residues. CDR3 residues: CASSLLADGSYEQYF. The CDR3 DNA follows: TGCGCCAGCAGCCTGCTTGCGGATGGGTCCTACGAGCAGTACTTC.

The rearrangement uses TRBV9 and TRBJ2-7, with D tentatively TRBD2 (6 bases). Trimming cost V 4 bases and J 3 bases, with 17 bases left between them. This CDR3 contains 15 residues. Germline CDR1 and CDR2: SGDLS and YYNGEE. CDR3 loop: CASSPSWVADYEQYF. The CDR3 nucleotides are TGTGCCAGCAGCCCGTCGTGGGTAGCGGACTACGAGCAGTACTTC.

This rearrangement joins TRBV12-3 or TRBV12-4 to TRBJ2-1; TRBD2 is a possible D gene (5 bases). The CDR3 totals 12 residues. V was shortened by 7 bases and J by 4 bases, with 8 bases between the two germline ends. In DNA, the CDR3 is TGTGCCAGCATCGGGGTTTACAATGAGCAGTTCTTC. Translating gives CASIGVYNEQFF.

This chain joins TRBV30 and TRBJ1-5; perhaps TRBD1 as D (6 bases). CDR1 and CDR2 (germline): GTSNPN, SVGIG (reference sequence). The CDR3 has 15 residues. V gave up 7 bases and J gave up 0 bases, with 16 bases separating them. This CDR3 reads CALSTGATSNQPQHF. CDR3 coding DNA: TGTGCCTTATCGACAGGAGCGACTAGCAATCAGCCCCAGCATTTT. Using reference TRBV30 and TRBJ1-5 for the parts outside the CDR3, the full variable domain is SQTIHQWPATLVQPVGSPLSLECTVEGTSNPNLYWYRQAAGRGLQLLFYSVGIGQISSEVPQNLSASRPQDRQFILSSKKLLLSDSGFYLCALSTGATSNQPQHFGDGTRLSIL.

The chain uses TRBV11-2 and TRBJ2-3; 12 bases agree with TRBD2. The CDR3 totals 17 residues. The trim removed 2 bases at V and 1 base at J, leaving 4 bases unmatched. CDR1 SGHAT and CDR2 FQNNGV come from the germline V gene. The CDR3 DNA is TGTGCCAGCAGCTTAAGGGCTAGCGGGAGGGGCACAGATACGCAGTATTTT. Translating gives CASSLRASGRGTDTQYF.

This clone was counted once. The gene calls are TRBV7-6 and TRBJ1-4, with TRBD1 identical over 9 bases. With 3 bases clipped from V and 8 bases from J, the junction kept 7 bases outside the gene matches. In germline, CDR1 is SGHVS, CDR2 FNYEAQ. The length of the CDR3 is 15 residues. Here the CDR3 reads CASSFGQGSKEKLFF. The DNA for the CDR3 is TGTGCCAGCAGCTTTGGACAGGGGAGTAAGGAAAAACTGTTTTTT.

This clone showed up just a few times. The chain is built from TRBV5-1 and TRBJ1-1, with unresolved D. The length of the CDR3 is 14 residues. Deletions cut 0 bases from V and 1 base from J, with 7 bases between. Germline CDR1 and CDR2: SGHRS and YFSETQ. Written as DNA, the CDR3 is TGCGCCAGCAGCTTGGGGGCATCGAACACTGAAGCTTTCTTT. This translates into CASSLGASNTEAFF.

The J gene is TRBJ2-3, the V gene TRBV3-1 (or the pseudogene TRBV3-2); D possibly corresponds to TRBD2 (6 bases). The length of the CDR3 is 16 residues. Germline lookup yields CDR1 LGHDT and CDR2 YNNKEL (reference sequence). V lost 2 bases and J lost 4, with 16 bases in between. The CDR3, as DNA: TGTGCCAGCAGCCAACGTCGGGACTTAAACGCAGATACGCAGTATTTT. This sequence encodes CASSQRRDLNADTQYF.

The CDR3 DNA sequence: TGTGCCAGCTCATGGACTAGCGGGAGTCGGGTCAATGAGCAGTTCTTC. As protein: CASSWTSGSRVNEQFF. This chain uses TRBV18 with TRBJ2-1; 13 bases align to TRBD2. The junction had 7 bases not matched to a gene; V was cut back by 5 bases and J by 6 bases. The CDR3 has 16 residues. The germline CDR1 and CDR2 sequences are KGHSH and LQKENI.

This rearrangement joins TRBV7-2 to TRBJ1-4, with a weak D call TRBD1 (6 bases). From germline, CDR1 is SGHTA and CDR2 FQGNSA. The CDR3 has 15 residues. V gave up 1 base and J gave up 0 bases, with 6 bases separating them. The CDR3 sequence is CASSLDRATNEKLFF. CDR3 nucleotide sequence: TGTGCCAGCAGCTTAGACAGGGCAACTAATGAAAAACTGTTTTTT.

The CDR3 coding sequence is TGTGCCACCAGTGATTTTGGGACAGGGAATAACGAGCAGTACTTC. It is translated as CATSDFGTGNNEQYF. The V and J genes are TRBV24-1 and TRBJ2-7; TRBD1 aligns across 9 bases. The V gene's germline CDR1 is KGHDR and CDR2 SFDVKD. V gave up 1 base and J gave up 5 bases; unmatched junction bases: 5. The CDR3 has 15 residues.

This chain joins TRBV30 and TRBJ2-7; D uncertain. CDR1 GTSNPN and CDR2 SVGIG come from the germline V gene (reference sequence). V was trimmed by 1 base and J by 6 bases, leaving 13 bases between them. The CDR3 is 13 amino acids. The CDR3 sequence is CAWSADLPGEQYF. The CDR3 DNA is TGTGCCTGGAGTGCCGACCTACCGGGCGAGCAGTACTTC.

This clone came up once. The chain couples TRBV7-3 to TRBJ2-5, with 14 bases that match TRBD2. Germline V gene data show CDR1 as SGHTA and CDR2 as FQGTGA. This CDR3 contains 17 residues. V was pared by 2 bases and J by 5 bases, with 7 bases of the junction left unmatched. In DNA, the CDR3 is TGTGCCAGCAGCTTAGGGACTAGCGGGAGATTAGGGGAGACCCAGTACTTC. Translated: CASSLGTSGRLGETQYF. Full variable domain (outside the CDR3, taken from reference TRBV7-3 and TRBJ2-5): GAGVSQTPSNKVTEKGKYVELRCDPISGHTALYWYRQSLGQGPEFLIYFQGTGAADDSGLPNDRFFAVRPEGSVSTLKIQRTERGDSAVYLCASSLGTSGRLGETQYFGPGTRLLVL.

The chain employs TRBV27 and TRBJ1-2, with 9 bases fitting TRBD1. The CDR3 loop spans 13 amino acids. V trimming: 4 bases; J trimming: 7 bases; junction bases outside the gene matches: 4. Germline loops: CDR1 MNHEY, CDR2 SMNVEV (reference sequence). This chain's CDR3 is CASSYGTGFGYTF. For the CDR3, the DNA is TGTGCCAGCAGTTACGGGACAGGGTTTGGCTACACCTTC.

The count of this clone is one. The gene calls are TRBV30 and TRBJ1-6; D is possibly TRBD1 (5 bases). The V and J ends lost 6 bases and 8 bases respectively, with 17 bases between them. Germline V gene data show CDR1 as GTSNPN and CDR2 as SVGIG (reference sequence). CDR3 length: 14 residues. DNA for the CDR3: TGTGCCTGCTCGCCGGGGGGGTTCGATTCACCCCTCCACTTT. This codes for CACSPGGFDSPLHF. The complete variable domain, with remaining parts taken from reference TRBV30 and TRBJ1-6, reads SQTIHQWPATLVQPVGSPLSLECTVEGTSNPNLYWYRQAAGRGLQLLFYSVGIGQISSEVPQNLSASRPQDRQFILSSKKLLLSDSGFYLCACSPGGFDSPLHFGNGTRLTVT.

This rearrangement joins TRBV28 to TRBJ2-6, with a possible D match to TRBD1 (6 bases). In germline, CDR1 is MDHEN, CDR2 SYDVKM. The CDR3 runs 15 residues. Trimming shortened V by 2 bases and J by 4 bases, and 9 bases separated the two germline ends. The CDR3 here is CASSLGGAGANVLTF. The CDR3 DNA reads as TGTGCCAGCAGTTTAGGGGGCGCAGGGGCCAACGTCCTGACTTTC.